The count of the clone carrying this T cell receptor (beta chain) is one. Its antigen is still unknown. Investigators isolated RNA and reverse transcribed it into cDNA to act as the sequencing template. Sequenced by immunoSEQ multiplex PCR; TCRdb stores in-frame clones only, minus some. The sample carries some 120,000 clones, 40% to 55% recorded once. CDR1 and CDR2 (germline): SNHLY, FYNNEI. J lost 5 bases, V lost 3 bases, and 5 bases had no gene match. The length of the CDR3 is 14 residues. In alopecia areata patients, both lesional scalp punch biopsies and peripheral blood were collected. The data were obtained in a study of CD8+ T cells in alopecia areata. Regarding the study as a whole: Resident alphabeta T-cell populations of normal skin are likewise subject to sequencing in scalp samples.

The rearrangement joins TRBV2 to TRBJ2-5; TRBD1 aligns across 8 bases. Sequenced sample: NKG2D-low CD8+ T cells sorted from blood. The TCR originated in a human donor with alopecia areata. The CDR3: CASSDWDRMETQYF. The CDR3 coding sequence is TGTGCCAGCAGTGATTGGGACAGGATGGAGACCCAGTACTTC. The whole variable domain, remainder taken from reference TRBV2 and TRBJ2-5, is EPEVTQTPSHQVTQMGQEVILRCVPISNHLYFYWYRQILGQKVEFLVSFYNNEISEKSEIFDDQFSVERPDGSNFTLKIRSTKLEDSAMYFCASSDWDRMETQYFGPGTRLLVL.